This T cell receptor beta chain comes out of a study of blood T cells in healthy people across ages. Germline-derived CDR1 and CDR2 are DFQATT and SNEGSKA (reference sequence). V lost 3 bases and J 8 bases, leaving 20 bases between the germline ends. The CDR3 is 16 residues long. This clonotype was picked up a small number of times. The second PCR ran about 7 to 12 cycles with a sample-barcoded 5' primer and J-beta primers. MiXCR, applied by TCRdb to the 5' RACE reads, yields one record per CDR3 protein. The sample holds about 830,000 distinct CDR3 sequences; approximately 65% are singletons and the top ten take 25% to 30%.

Sequenced material: blood. The sequence was obtained from a man aged 25-45 years in good health. The chain employs TRBV20-1 and TRBJ1-6; weak D call: TRBD1 (6 bases). CDR3 bases: TGCAGTGCTAGGATGGGCCTAACAGGGAGTTATTCACCCCTCCACTTT. It specifies CSARMGLTGSYSPLHF.